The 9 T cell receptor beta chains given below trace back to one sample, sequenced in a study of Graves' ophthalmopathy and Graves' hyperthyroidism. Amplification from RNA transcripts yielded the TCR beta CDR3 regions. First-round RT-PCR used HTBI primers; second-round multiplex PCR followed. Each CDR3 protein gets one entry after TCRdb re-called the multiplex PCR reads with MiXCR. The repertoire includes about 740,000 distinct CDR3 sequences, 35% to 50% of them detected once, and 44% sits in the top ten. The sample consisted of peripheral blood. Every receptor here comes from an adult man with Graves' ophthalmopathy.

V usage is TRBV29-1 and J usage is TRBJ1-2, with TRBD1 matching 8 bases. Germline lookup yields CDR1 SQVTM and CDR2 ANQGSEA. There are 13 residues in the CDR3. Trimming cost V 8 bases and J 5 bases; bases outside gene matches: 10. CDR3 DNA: TGCAGCTTGGAGACAGGGGTGGCTTATGGCTACACCTTC. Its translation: CSLETGVAYGYTF.

CDR3 DNA: TGTGCCAGCAGCCCTCACAGGGGCCCGACCTACGAGCAGTACTTC. This gives the protein CASSPHRGPTYEQYF. This sequence joins TRBV7-8 and TRBJ2-7, with 7 bases that match TRBD1. The ends lost 5 bases at V and 2 bases at J; junction bases unmatched: 9. The CDR3 loop spans 15 amino acids. The germline V gene encodes CDR1 SGHVS and CDR2 FQNEAQ.

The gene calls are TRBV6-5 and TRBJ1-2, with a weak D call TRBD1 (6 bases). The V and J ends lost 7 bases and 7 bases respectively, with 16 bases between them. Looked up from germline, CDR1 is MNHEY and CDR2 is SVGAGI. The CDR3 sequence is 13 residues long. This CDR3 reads CASITRDTRGYTF. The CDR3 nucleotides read TGTGCCAGCATTACCCGGGACACGCGTGGCTACACCTTC.

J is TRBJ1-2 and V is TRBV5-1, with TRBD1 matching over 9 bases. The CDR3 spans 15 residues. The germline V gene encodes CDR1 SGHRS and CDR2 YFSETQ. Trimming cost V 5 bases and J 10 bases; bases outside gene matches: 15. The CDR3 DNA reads TGCGCCAGCAGTTCATCACCGGGACAGGGTTTTTTCTACACCTTC. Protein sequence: CASSSSPGQGFFYTF.

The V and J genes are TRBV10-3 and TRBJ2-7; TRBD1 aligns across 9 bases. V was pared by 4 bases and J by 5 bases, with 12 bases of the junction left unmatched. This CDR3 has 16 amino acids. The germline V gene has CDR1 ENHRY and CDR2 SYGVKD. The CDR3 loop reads CAISAPTGTGSHEQYF. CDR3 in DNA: TGTGCCATCAGTGCCCCGACGGGGACAGGGTCCCACGAGCAGTACTTC.

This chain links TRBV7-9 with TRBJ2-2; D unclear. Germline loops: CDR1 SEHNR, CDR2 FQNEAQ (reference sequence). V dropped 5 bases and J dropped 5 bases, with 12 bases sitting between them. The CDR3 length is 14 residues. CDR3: CASSPSPETGELFF. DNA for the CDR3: TGTGCCAGCAGCCCCAGCCCGGAGACCGGGGAGCTGTTTTTT.

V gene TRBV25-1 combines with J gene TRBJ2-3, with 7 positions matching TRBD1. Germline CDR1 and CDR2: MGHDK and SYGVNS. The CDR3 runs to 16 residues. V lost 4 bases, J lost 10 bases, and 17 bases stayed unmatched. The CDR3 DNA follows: TGTGCCAGCAGTGGGACGAGGGACCCACCAGGGGGATCGCAGTATTTT. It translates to CASSGTRDPPGGSQYF.

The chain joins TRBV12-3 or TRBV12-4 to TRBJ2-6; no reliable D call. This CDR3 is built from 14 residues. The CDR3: CASGLASGANVLTF. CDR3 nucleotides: TGTGCTAGTGGTTTGGCTTCTGGGGCCAACGTCCTGACTTTC.

The CDR3 is CSVEPQGGTGELFF. DNA of the CDR3: TGCAGCGTTGAACCCCAGGGGGGGACCGGGGAGCTGTTTTTT. The chain couples TRBV29-1 to TRBJ2-2; possibly TRBD1 or TRBD2 for D (7 bases each). CDR3 length: 14 residues. Germline loops: CDR1 SQVTM, CDR2 ANQGSEA. V was trimmed by 2 bases and J by 5 bases, leaving 12 bases between them.